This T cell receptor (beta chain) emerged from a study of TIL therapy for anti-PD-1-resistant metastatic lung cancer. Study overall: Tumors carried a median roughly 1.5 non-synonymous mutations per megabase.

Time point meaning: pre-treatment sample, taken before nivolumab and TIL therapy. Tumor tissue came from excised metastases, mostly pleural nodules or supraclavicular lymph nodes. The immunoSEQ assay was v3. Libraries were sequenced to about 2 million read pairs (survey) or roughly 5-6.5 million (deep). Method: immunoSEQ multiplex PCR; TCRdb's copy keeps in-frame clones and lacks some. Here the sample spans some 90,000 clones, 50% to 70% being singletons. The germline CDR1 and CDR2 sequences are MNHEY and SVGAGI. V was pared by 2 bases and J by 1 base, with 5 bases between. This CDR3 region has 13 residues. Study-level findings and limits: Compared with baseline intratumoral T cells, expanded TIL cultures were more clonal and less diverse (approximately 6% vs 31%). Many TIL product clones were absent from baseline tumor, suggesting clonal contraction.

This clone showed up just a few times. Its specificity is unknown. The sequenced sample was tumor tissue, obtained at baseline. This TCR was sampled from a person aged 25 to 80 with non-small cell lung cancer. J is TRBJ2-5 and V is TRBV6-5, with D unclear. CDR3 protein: CASSYDGQETQYF. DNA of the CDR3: TGTGCCAGCAGTTACGACGGCCAAGAGACCCAGTACTTC.